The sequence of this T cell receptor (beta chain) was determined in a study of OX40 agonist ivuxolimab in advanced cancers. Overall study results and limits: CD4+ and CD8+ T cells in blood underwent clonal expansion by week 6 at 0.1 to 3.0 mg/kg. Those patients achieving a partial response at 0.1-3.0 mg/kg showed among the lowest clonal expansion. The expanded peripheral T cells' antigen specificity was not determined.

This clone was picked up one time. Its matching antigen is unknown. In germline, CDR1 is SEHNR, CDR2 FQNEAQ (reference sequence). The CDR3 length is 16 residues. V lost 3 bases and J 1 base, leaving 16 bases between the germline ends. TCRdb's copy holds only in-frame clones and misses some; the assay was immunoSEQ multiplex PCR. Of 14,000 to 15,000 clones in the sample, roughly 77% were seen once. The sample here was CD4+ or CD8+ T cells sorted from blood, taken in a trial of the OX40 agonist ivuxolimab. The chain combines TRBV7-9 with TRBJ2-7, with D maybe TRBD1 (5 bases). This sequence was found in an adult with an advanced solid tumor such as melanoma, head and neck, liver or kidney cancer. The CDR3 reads CASSFWGEENSYEQYF. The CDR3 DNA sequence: TGTGCCAGCAGCTTCTGGGGCGAAGAAAATTCCTACGAGCAGTACTTC.